The clone carrying this T cell receptor beta chain was picked up many times. Its antigen is not known. This CDR3 region has 13 residues. Germline V lookup: CDR1 MGHDK, CDR2 SYGVNS. Trimming removed 1 base from V and 6 bases from J, with 9 bases in between. This sample was included in a study of CD8+CD57+ T cells in acquired aplastic anemia. Study results and caveats: Almost 30 shared CD8+ CDR3s appeared highly expressed within patients' immunodominant clones.

The template used for profiling TCR beta VDJ and CDR3 was genomic DNA. Using its own MiXCR run on the reads, TCRdb lists one record per CDR3 protein. Of 150,000 to 200,000 distinct CDR3 sequences listed, 55% to 75% are singletons. This chain joins TRBV25-1 and TRBJ1-1; D unclear. The receptor comes from a human donor in good health. The specimen sequenced was sorted CD4+, CD8+, or CD8+CD57+ T cells (not recorded which) from PBMCs. In DNA, the CDR3 is TGTGCCAGCAGTGAATCGGTCGGTTCTGAAGCTTTCTTT. This sequence encodes CASSESVGSEAFF.